The 8 T cell receptor beta chains listed next were all sequenced from one sample in a study of PD-1 blockade in mismatch repair-deficient tumors. The data were produced by immunoSEQ multiplex PCR, yet TCRdb's version contains in-frame clones alone and is incomplete. The sample shows some 110,000 clones, 60% to 85% of them seen only once. Sequencing used peripheral blood, obtained 60 to 65 weeks after starting pembrolizumab. These receptors were obtained from an adult with mismatch repair-deficient cancer.

The V call is TRBV9, the J call TRBJ2-1; no definite D call. The CDR3 covers 15 residues. V lost 0 bases, J lost 0 bases, and 7 bases lay in between. Germline loops: CDR1 SGDLS, CDR2 YYNGEE. The CDR3 loop is CASSVDHGSYNEQFF. CDR3 DNA sequence: TGTGCCAGCAGCGTAGACCATGGCTCCTACAATGAGCAGTTCTTC.

The rearrangement joins TRBV12-5 to TRBJ1-1, with TRBD1 identical over 8 bases. The CDR3 has 14 amino acids. Germline CDR1 LGHNT, CDR2 FRNRAP. V shed 4 bases, J shed 4 bases, and the junction held 5 bases outside the gene matches. DNA for the CDR3: TGTGCTAGTGGTTCCCAGGGGGCGGCCACTGAAGCTTTCTTT. It yields the protein CASGSQGAATEAFF. Full variable domain (rest looked up from reference TRBV12-5 and TRBJ1-1): DARVTQTPRHKVTEMGQEVTMRCQPILGHNTVFWYRQTMMQGLELLAYFRNRAPLDDSGMPKDRFSAEMPDATLATLKIQPSEPRDSAVYFCASGSQGAATEAFFGQGTRLTVV.

V and J are TRBV28 and TRBJ2-6; TRBD1 is a possible D gene (6 bases). The CDR3 sequence is 17 residues long. With 3 bases removed from V and 0 bases from J, the gap between germline ends came to 12 bases. Germline lookup yields CDR1 MDHEN and CDR2 SYDVKM. The CDR3 nucleotides are TGTGCCAGCAGTTTCACAGGGTTGGACTCTGGGGCCAACGTCCTGACTTTC. It translates to CASSFTGLDSGANVLTF.

This clone was counted a single time. This chain connects TRBV12-5 to TRBJ2-2, with a weak D call TRBD2 (6 bases). The CDR3 consists of 16 residues. The V gene lost 4 bases and the J gene lost 4 bases, with 16 bases spanning the gap. Germline CDR1 is LGHNT and CDR2 is FRNRAP. In nucleotides, the CDR3 is TGTGCTAGTGGTTGGGCGGGACCCTCGGGCACCGGGGAGCTGTTTTTT. Encoded protein: CASGWAGPSGTGELFF. The full variable domain, with the rest looked up from reference TRBV12-5 and TRBJ2-2, is DARVTQTPRHKVTEMGQEVTMRCQPILGHNTVFWYRQTMMQGLELLAYFRNRAPLDDSGMPKDRFSAEMPDATLATLKIQPSEPRDSAVYFCASGWAGPSGTGELFFGEGSRLTVL.

The V gene is TRBV5-1, the J gene TRBJ2-1, with D uncertain. The V gene's germline CDR1 is SGHRS and CDR2 YFSETQ. V was pared by 0 bases and J by 3 bases, with 7 bases between. The CDR3 is made up of 14 amino acids. The CDR3 protein is CASSLAYLYNEQFF. The CDR3, as DNA: TGCGCCAGCAGCTTGGCCTACCTCTACAATGAGCAGTTCTTC.

This CDR3 is CASSPRLGGEQYF. CDR3 bases: TGTGCCAGCAGCCCGAGACTAGGCGGCGAGCAGTACTTC. The chain links TRBV7-2 to TRBJ2-7; perhaps TRBD2 as D (6 bases). V lost 5 bases and J 6 bases, leaving 14 bases between the germline ends. CDR1 is SGHTA and CDR2 is FQGNSA in the germline V gene. CDR3 size: 13 residues.

The rearrangement links TRBV7-2 to TRBJ2-3; D uncertain. The CDR3 has 15 residues. Germline CDR1 reads SGHTA; CDR2 reads FQGNSA. V was shortened by 0 bases and J by 3 bases, with 10 bases between the two germline ends. The chain's CDR3 is CASSLAVGRTDTQYF. The CDR3 DNA reads as TGTGCCAGCAGCTTAGCGGTCGGCAGAACAGATACGCAGTATTTT.

The chain has TRBV4-1 and TRBJ1-4; 7 nucleotides line up with TRBD1. CDR1 MGHRA and CDR2 YSYEKL come from the germline V gene. The CDR3 contains 15 residues. With V trimmed by 4 bases and J by 7 bases, 9 bases remained unmatched. In DNA, the CDR3 is TGCGCCAGCAGCCCAACTAACAGGGACAGTGAAAAACTGTTTTTT. As protein: CASSPTNRDSEKLFF.